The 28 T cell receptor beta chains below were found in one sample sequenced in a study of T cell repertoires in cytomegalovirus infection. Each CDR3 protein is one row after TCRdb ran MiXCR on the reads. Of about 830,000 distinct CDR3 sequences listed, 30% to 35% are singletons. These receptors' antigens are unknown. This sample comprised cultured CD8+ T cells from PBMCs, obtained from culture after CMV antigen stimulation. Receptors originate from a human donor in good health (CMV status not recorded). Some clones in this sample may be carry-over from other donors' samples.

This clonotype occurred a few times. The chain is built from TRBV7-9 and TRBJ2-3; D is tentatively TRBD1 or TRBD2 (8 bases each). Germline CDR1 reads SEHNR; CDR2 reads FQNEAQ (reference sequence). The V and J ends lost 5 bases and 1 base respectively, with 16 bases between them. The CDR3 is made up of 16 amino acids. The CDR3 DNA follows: TGTGCCAGCAGCCCCCGGGGGGGACAGGGCACAGATACGCAGTATTTT. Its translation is CASSPRGGQGTDTQYF.

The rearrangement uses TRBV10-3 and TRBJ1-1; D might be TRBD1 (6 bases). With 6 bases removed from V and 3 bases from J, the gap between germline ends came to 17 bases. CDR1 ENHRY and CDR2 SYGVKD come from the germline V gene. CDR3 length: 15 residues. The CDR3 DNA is TGTGCCATCAGGATTCAGGGGAATAACGACACTGAAGCTTTCTTT. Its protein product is CAIRIQGNNDTEAFF.

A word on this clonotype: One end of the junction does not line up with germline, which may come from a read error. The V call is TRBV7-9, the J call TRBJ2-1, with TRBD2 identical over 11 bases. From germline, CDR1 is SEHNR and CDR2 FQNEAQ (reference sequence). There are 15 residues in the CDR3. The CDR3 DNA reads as TGTGTCAGCAGCCTACTAGCGGGGGAGGGCAATGAGCAGTTCTTC. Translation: CVSSLLAGEGNEQFF. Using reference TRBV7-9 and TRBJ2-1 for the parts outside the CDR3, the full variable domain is DTGVSQNPRHKITKRGQNVTFRCDPISEHNRLYWYRQTLGQGPEFLTYFQNEAQLEKSRLLSDRFSAERPKGSFSTLEIQRTEQGDSAMYLCVSSLLAGEGNEQFFGPGTRLTVL.

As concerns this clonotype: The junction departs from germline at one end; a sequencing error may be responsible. In DNA form, the CDR3 reads TGTGCCAGCGAAGAGGGAAGAAATGGCCACACCTTC. The encoded protein is CASEEGRNGHTF. The rearrangement joins TRBV5-5 to TRBJ1-2; D remains ambiguous. This CDR3 has 12 residues. Germline values: CDR1 SGHKS, CDR2 YYEKEE (reference sequence).

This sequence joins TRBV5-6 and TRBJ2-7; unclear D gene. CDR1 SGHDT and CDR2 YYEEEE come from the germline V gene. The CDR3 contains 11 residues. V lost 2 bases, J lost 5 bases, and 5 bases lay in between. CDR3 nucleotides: TGTGCCAGCAGCTTTGAACACGAGCAGTACGTC. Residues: CASSFEHEQYV.

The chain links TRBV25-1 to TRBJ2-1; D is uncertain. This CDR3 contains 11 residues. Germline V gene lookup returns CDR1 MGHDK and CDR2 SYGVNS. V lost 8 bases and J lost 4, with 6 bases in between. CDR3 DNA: TGTGCCAGCCTTTTGTACAATGAGCAGTTCTTC. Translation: CASLLYNEQFF.

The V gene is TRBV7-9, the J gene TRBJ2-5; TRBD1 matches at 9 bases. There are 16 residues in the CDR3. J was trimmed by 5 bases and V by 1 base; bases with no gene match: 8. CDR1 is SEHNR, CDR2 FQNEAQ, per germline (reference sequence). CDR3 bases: TGTGCCAGCAGCTTAGTTGAAGGACAGGGGTTGGAGACCCAGTACTTC. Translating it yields CASSLVEGQGLETQYF.

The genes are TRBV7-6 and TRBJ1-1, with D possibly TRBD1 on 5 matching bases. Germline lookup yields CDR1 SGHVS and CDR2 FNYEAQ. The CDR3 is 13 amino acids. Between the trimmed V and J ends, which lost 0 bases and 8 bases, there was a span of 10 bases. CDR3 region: CASSLAFPGEAFF. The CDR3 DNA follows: TGTGCCAGCAGCTTAGCGTTCCCAGGGGAAGCTTTCTTT.

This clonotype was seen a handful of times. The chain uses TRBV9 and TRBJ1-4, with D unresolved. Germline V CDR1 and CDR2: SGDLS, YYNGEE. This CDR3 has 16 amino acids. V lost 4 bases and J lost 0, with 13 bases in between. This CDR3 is CASSPTDGATNEKLFF. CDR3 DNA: TGTGCCAGCAGCCCAACGGACGGCGCAACTAATGAAAAACTGTTTTTT.

The CDR3 bases are TGTGCCAGCAGTCTACCCCATATGGCCCTTAGAGCTGCTGAAGCTTTCTTT. Encoded protein: CASSLPHMALRAAEAFF. This chain connects TRBV28 to TRBJ1-1; D not resolved. Trimming cost V 5 bases and J 6 bases, with 25 bases left between them. CDR3 length equals 17 residues. Germline assignment: CDR1 MDHEN and CDR2 SYDVKM.

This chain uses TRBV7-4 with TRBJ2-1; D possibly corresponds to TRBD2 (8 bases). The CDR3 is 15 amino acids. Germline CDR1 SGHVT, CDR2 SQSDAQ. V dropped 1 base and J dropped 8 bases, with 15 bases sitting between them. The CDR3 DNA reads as TGTGCCAGCAGCTTAGTGGCAGGGGGACTAGATGAGCAGTTCTTC. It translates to CASSLVAGGLDEQFF.

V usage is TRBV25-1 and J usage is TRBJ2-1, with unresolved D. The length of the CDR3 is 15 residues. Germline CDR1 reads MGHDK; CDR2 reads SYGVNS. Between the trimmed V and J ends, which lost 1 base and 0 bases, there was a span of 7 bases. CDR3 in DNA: TGTGCCAGCAGTGAATGGGTGGACTCCTACAATGAGCAGTTCTTC. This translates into CASSEWVDSYNEQFF.

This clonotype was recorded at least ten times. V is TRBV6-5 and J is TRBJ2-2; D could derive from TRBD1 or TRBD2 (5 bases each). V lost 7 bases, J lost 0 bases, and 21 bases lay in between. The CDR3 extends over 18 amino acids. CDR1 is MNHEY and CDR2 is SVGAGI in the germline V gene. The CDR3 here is CASIHTPPGPSNTGELFF. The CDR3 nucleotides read TGTGCCAGCATTCACACCCCACCGGGGCCGTCGAACACCGGGGAGCTGTTTTTT.

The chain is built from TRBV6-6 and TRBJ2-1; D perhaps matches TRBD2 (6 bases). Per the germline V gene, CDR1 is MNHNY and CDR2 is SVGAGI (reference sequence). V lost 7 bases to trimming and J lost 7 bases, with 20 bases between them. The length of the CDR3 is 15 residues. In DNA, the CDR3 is TGTGCCAGCACCCCTTGGAGGGTTGAGGGTAATGAGCAGTTCTTC. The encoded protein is CASTPWRVEGNEQFF.

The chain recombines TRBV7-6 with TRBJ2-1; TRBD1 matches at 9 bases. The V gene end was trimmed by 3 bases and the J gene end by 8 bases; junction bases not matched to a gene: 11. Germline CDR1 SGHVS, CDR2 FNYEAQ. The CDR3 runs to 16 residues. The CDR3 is CASSLAILGQGDEQFF. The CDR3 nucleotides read TGTGCCAGCAGCTTGGCAATTCTGGGACAGGGCGATGAGCAGTTCTTC.

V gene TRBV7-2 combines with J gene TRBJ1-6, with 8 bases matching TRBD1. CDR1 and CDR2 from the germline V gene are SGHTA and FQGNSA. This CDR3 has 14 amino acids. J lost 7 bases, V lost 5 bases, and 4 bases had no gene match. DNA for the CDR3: TGTGCCAGCAGCAAGACAGGGGTGAATTCACCCCTCCACTTT. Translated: CASSKTGVNSPLHF.

CDR3 in amino acids: CASSYRVGPEAYEQYF. The CDR3 DNA follows: TGTGCCAGCAGTTACCGGGTCGGCCCCGAGGCCTACGAGCAGTACTTC. The gene calls are TRBV6-5 and TRBJ2-7; D is unclear. The CDR3 is made up of 16 amino acids. Looked up from germline, CDR1 is MNHEY and CDR2 is SVGAGI. The ends were cut back, 2 bases at V and 2 bases at J, with 16 bases in the middle.

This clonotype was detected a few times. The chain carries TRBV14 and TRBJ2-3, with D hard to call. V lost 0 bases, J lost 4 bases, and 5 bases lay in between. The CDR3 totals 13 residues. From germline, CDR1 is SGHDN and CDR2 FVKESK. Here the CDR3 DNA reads TGTGCCAGCAGCCAAGATCGCTCAGATACGCAGTATTTT. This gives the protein CASSQDRSDTQYF.

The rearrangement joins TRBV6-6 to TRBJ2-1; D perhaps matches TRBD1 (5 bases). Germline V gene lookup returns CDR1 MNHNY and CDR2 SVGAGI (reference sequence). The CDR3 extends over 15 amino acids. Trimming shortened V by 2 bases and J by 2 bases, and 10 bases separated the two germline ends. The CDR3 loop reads CASSYTDNPYNEQFF. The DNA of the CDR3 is TGTGCCAGCAGTTACACGGACAATCCCTACAATGAGCAGTTCTTC.

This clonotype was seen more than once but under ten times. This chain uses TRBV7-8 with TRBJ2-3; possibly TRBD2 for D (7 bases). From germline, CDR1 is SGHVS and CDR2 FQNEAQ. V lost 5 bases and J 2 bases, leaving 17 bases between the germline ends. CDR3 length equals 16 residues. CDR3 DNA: TGTGCCAGCAGCGAGGGGGGGGGGGACTTCACAGATACGCAGTATTTT. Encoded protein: CASSEGGGDFTDTQYF.

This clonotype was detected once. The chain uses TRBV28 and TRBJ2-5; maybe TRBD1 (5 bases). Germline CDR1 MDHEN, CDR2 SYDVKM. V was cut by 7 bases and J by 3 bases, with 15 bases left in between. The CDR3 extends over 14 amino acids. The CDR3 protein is CASTLLVGEETQYF. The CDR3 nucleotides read TGTGCCAGCACTCTTCTCGTAGGGGAAGAGACCCAGTACTTC.

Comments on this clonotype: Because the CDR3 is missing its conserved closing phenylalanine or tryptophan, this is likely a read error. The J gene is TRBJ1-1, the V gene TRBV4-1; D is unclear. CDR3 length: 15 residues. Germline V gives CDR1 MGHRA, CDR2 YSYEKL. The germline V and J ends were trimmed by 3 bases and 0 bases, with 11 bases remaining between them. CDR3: CASSQDPSMNTEAFL. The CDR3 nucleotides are TGCGCCAGCAGCCAGGACCCCAGTATGAACACTGAAGCTTTCTTG.

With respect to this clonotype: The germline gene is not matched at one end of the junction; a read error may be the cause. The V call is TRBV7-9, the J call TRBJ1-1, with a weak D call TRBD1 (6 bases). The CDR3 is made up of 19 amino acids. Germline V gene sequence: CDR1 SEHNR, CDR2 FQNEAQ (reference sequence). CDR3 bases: TGTGCCAGCAGCTTCGGCCTTGTCGCAAAACCCACAGGGAACTCTGAAGCTTTCTTT. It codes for CASSFGLVAKPTGNSEAFF.

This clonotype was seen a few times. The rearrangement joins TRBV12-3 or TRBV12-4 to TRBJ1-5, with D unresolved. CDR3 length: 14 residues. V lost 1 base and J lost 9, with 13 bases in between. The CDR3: CASSLGAEGRPQHF. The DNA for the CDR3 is TGTGCCAGCAGTTTAGGGGCAGAAGGACGGCCCCAGCATTTT.

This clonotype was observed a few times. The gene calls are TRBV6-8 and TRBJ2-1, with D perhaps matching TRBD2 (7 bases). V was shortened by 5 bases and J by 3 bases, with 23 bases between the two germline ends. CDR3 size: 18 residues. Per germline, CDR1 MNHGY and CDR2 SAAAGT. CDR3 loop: CASSIPEQGGALYNEQFF. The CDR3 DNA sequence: TGTGCCAGCAGTATCCCAGAACAAGGGGGGGCCCTCTACAATGAGCAGTTCTTC.

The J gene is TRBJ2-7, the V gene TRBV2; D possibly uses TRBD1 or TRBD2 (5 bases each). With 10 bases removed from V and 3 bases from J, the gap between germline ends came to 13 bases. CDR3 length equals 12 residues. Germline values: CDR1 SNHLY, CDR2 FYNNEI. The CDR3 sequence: CATGTEHYEQYF. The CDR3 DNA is TGTGCCACTGGGACCGAGCACTACGAGCAGTACTTC.

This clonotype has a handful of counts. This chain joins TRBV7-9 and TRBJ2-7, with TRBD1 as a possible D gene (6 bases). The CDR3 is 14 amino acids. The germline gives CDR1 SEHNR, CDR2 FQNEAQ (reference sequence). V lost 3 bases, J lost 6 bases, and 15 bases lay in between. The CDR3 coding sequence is TGTGCCAGCAGCTTGGTGCAGGGGTTCGTCGAGCAGTACTTC. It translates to CASSLVQGFVEQYF.

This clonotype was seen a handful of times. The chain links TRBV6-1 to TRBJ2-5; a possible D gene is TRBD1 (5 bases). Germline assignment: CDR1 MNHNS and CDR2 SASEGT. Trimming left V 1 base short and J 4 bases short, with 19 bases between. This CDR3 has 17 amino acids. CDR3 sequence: CASSEGILLQGRETQYF. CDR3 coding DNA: TGTGCCAGCAGTGAAGGGATTTTATTGCAGGGAAGAGAGACCCAGTACTTC.